This T cell receptor (beta chain) stems from a study of beta chain features in type 1 diabetes. Findings and caveats of the study: The naive, central memory and Treg TCRB repertoires showed an apparent similarity that was greater among patients than among healthy donors.

About this clone: The antigen is unknown.

Every isolated RNA sample was fully reverse transcribed, so sequencing captured expressed TCRB transcripts. The method was immunoSEQ multiplex PCR; TCRdb's version includes in-frame clones alone and lacks a portion of them. The sample lists around 500,000 clones, roughly 10% occurring once. The CDR3 covers 16 residues. CDR1 and CDR2 from the germline V gene are SGHTA and FQGTGA. V lost 3 bases and J lost 3; bases outside the gene matches: 8. The chain carries TRBV7-3 and TRBJ2-1, with 7 bases aligning to TRBD2. The TCR originated in a woman in her late teens or twenties in good health. Sequencing input: naive CD4+ T cells from blood. CDR3 nucleotides: TGTGCCAGCAGCTTCAAGCGGGAAAGGCTCTACAATGAGCAGTTCTTC. Translated, it gives CASSFKRERLYNEQFF.